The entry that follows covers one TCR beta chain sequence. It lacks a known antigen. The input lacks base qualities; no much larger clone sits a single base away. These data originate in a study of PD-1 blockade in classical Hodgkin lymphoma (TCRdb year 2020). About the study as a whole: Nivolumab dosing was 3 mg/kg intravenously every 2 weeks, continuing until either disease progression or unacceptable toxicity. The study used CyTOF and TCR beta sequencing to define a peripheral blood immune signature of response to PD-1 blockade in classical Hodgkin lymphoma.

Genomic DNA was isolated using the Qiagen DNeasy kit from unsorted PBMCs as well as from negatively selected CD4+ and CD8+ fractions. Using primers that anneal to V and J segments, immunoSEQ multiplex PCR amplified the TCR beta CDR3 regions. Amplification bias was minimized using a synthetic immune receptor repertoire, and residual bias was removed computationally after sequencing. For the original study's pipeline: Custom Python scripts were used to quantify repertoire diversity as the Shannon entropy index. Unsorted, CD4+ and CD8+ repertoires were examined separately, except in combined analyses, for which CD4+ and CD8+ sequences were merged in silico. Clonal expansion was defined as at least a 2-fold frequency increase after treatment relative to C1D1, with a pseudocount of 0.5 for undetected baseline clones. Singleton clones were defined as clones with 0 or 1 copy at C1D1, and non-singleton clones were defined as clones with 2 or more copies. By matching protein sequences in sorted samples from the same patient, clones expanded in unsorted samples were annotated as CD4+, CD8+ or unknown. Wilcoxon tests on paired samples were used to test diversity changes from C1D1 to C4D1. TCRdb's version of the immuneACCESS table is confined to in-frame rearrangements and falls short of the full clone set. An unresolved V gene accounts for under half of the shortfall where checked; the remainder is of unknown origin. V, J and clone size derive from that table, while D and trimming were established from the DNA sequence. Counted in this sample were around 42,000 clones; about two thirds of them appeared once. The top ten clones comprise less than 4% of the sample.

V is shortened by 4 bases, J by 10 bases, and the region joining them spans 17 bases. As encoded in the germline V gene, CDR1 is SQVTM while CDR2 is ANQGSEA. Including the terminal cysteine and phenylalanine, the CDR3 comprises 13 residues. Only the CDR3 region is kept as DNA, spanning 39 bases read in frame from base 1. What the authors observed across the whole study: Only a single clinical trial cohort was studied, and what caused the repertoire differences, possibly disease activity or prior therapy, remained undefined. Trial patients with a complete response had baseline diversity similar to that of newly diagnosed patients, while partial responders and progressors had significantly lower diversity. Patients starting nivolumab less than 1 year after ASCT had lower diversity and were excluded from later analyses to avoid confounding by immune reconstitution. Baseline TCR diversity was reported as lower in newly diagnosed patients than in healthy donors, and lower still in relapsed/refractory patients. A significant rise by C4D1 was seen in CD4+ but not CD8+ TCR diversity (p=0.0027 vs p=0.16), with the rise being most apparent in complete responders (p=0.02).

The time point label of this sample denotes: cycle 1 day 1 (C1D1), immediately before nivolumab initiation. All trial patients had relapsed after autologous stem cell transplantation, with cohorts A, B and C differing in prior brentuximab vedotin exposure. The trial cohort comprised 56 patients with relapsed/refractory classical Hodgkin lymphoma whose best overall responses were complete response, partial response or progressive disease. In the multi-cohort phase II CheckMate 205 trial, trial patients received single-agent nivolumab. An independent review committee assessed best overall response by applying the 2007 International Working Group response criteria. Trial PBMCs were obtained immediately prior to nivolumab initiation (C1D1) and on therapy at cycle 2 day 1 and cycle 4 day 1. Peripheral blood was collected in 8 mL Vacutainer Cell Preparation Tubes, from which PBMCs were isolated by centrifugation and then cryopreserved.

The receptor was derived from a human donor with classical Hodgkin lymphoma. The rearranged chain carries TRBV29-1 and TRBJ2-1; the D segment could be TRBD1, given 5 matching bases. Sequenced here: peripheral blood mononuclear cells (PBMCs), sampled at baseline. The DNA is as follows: TGCAGCGTTGTGGGGCTCGTCCGAGAGGAGCAGTTCTTC. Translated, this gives CSVVGLVREEQFF.